These 15 T cell receptor beta chains originate from one sample sequenced in a study of shared clonotypes between healthy human individuals. Sequencing used immunoSEQ multiplex PCR; TCRdb keeps in-frame clones, though not all of them. The sample includes some 360,000 clones, 70% to 75% of them seen just once. The sample was memory CD4+ T cells sorted from blood. Subset specified: CD45RA-negative fraction. The source of these receptors is a young man in good health.

V is TRBV6-1 and J is TRBJ2-3; the D gene could be TRBD1 or TRBD2 (6 bases each). Germline V gene sequence: CDR1 MNHNS, CDR2 SASEGT. The V and J ends lost 1 base and 2 bases respectively, with 10 bases between them. The length of the CDR3 is 15 residues. The CDR3 DNA is TGTGCCAGCAGTGAAGTTCGGGGGCACACAGATACGCAGTATTTT. It translates to CASSEVRGHTDTQYF.

The genes are TRBV5-1 and TRBJ1-4; D not certain. Per germline, CDR1 SGHRS and CDR2 YFSETQ. Deletions cut 0 bases from V and 8 bases from J, with 8 bases between. CDR3 length: 13 residues. CDR3 amino acids: CASSLDQGEKLFF. Here the CDR3 DNA reads TGCGCCAGCAGCTTGGACCAAGGGGAAAAACTGTTTTTT.

V usage is TRBV7-9 and J usage is TRBJ2-7; 12 bases match TRBD1. The V gene end was trimmed by 6 bases and the J gene end by 7 bases; junction bases not matched to a gene: 7. This CDR3 region has 14 residues. Per the germline V gene, CDR1 is SEHNR and CDR2 is FQNEAQ (reference sequence). In nucleotides, the CDR3 is TGTGCCAGCAGTCCCCGGGACAGGGGGCAAGAGCAGTACTTC. Its protein is CASSPRDRGQEQYF.

The chain combines TRBV7-2 with TRBJ1-3; D gene unclear. CDR1 and CDR2 (germline): SGHTA, FQGNSA. Trimming shortened V by 3 bases and J by 0 bases, and 12 bases separated the two germline ends. This CDR3 comprises 16 residues. CDR3: CASSFDGLASGNTIYF. CDR3 sequence (DNA): TGTGCCAGCAGCTTTGACGGACTCGCCTCTGGAAACACCATATATTTT. Full variable domain (outside the CDR3, taken from reference TRBV7-2 and TRBJ1-3): GAGVSQSPSNKVTEKGKDVELRCDPISGHTALYWYRQSLGQGLEFLIYFQGNSAPDKSGLPSDRFSAERTGGSVSTLTIQRTQQEDSAVYLCASSFDGLASGNTIYFGEGSWLTVV.

This clone was seen at least ten times. The CDR3 loop reads CASSPPASGGGNEQFF. The CDR3 coding sequence is TGCGCCAGCAGCCCCCCCGCCTCCGGCGGGGGTAATGAGCAGTTCTTC. This chain joins TRBV5-1 and TRBJ2-1, with TRBD2 matching 7 bases. The CDR3 is 16 residues long. Germline V CDR1 and CDR2: SGHRS, YFSETQ. Trimming at V came to 4 bases and at J to 7 bases, leaving 14 bases not matched to a gene.

The genes are TRBV29-1 and TRBJ2-7; a possible D gene is TRBD2 (6 bases). V shed 6 bases and J shed 4 bases, with 13 bases lying between them. Per germline, CDR1 SQVTM and CDR2 ANQGSEA. The CDR3 totals 12 residues. The CDR3 nucleotides are TGCAGCGTCCACGACGGGAGTTACGAGCAGTACTTC. It yields the protein CSVHDGSYEQYF.

The rearrangement uses TRBV19 and TRBJ1-1, with 7 nucleotides matching TRBD1. This CDR3 has 17 amino acids. The junction had 13 bases not matched to a gene; V was cut back by 1 base and J by 5 bases. Germline lookup yields CDR1 LNHDA and CDR2 SQIVND (reference sequence). In nucleotides, the CDR3 is TGTGCCAGTAGTATAGCCCGACAGGGATGGCGTGGGACTGAAGCTTTCTTT. Amino acids: CASSIARQGWRGTEAFF.

J is TRBJ1-1 and V is TRBV2; a possible D gene is TRBD1 (5 bases). The CDR3 runs 14 residues. Germline CDR1 is SNHLY and CDR2 is FYNNEI. Trimming removed 9 bases from V and 1 base from J, with 15 bases in between. CDR3 DNA: TGTGCCAGTAGCCCCGGGACGAAGAACACTGAAGCTTTCTTT. Protein sequence: CASSPGTKNTEAFF.

The chain recombines TRBV11-1 with TRBJ2-1; 8 nucleotides line up with TRBD2. CDR3 length: 17 residues. The germline CDR1 and CDR2 sequences are SGHAT and FQDESV (reference sequence). The J segment lost 4 bases and the V segment lost 0 bases, leaving 8 bases of the junction unmatched. The DNA for the CDR3 is TGTGCCAGCAGCTTAGCGTTCGCGGGAGGATCGTACAATGAGCAGTTCTTC. Translated, it gives CASSLAFAGGSYNEQFF.

This chain uses TRBV9 with TRBJ2-2; D call uncertain. The CDR3 totals 15 residues. The V gene lost 0 bases and the J gene lost 6 bases, with 12 bases spanning the gap. Germline V gene data show CDR1 as SGDLS and CDR2 as YYNGEE. CDR3 nucleotide sequence: TGTGCCAGCAGCGTAGGAGTGGGAAGCGCCGGGGAGCTGTTTTTT. Its protein product is CASSVGVGSAGELFF.

The chain recombines TRBV6-1 with TRBJ2-3; possible D gene TRBD1, 5 bases. Trimming took 4 bases from V and 3 from J, leaving 8 bases between them. The germline gives CDR1 MNHNS, CDR2 SASEGT. The CDR3 length is 13 residues. CDR3 bases: TGTGCCAGCAGTGCCAGGGTGACAGATACGCAGTATTTT. Residues: CASSARVTDTQYF.

This clone was observed a single time. The J gene is TRBJ2-3, the V gene TRBV7-2, with 8 bases identical to TRBD2. The V segment lost 5 bases and the J segment 0 bases; nucleotides outside the gene matches: 4. Germline V gene data show CDR1 as SGHTA and CDR2 as FQGNSA. CDR3 size: 15 residues. CDR3 sequence: CASSPTSGSTDTQYF. CDR3 DNA: TGTGCCAGCAGCCCCACTAGCGGTAGCACAGATACGCAGTATTTT. Combining the CDR3 with reference TRBV7-2 and TRBJ2-3 gives the whole variable domain GAGVSQSPSNKVTEKGKDVELRCDPISGHTALYWYRQSLGQGLEFLIYFQGNSAPDKSGLPSDRFSAERTGGSVSTLTIQRTQQEDSAVYLCASSPTSGSTDTQYFGPGTRLTVL.

The chain links TRBV20-1 to TRBJ2-7, with 8 bases fitting TRBD1. Germline CDR1 is DFQATT and CDR2 is SNEGSKA (reference sequence). The V gene end was trimmed by 1 base and the J gene end by 13 bases; junction bases not matched to a gene: 6. CDR3 size: 11 residues. CDR3 bases: TGCAGTGCTAGAGTTTCGGACAGGGAATACTTC. Translated, it gives CSARVSDREYF.

J is TRBJ2-1 and V is TRBV6-5, with TRBD1 matching 7 bases. There are 15 residues in the CDR3. Germline loops: CDR1 MNHEY, CDR2 SVGAGI. Trimming cost V 6 bases and J 6 bases; bases outside gene matches: 11. The CDR3 DNA reads as TGTGCCAGCAGAGACGTCCAGGGGGAACGCAATGAGCAGTTCTTC. Its translation: CASRDVQGERNEQFF.

The V gene is TRBV5-3, the J gene TRBJ2-3; 12 bases map to TRBD2. TRBV5-3 is given ORF status, its function remaining uncertain. CDR3 size: 16 residues. Trimming removed 4 bases from V and 0 bases from J; junction bases left unmatched: 3. CDR3 sequence: CARSPGTSGSTDTQYF. As DNA, the CDR3 is TGTGCCAGAAGCCCGGGGACTAGCGGGAGCACAGATACGCAGTATTTT.